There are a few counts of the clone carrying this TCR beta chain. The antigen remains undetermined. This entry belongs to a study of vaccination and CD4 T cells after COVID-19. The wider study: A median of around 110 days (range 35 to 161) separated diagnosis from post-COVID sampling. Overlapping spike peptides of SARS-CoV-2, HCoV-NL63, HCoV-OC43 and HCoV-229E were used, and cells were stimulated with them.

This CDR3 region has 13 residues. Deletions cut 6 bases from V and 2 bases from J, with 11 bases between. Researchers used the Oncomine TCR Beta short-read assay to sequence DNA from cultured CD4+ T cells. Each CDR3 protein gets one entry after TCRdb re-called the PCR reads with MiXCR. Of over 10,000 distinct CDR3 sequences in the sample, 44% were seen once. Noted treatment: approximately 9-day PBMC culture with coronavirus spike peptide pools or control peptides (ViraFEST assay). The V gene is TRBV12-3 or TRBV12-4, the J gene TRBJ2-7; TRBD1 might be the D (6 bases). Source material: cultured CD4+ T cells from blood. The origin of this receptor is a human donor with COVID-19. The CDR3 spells CASSPGTTYEQYF. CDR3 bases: TGTGCCAGCAGCCCCGGGACAACCTACGAGCAGTACTTC.